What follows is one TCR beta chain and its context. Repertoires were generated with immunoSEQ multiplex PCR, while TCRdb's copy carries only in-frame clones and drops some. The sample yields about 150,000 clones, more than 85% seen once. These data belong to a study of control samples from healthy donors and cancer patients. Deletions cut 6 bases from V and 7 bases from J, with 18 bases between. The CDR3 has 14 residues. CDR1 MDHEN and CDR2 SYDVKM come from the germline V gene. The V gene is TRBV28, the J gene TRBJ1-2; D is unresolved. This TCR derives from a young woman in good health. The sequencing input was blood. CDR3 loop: CASRRMTWKIGYTF. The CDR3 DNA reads TGTGCCAGCAGACGAATGACCTGGAAGATTGGCTACACCTTC.